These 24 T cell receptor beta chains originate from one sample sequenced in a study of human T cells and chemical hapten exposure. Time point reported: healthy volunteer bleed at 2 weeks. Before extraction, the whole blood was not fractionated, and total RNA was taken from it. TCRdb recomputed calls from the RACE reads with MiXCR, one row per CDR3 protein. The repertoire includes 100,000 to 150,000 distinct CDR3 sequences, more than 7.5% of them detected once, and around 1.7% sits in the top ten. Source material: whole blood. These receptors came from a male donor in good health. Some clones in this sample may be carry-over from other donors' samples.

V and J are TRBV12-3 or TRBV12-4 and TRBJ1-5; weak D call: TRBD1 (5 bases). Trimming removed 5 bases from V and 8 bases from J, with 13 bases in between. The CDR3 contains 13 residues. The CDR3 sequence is CASSPWGSEPQHF. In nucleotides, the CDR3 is TGTGCCAGCAGTCCATGGGGGAGTGAGCCCCAGCATTTT.

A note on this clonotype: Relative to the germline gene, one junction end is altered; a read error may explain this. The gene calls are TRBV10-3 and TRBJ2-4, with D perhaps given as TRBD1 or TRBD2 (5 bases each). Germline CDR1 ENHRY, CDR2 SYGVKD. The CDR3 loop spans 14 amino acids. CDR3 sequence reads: CAISEGGAKNIQHF. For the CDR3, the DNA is TGTGCCATCAGTGAGGGGGGTGCCAAAAACATTCAGCACTTC.

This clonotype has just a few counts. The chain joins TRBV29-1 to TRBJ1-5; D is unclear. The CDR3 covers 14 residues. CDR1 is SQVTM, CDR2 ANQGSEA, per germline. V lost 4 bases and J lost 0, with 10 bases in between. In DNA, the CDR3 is TGCAGCGTTGGAGCGACGGATAGCAATCAGCCCCAGCATTTT. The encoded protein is CSVGATDSNQPQHF.

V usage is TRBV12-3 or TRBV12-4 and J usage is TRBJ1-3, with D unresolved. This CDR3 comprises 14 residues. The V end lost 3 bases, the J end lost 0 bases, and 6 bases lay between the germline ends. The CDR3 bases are TGTGCCAGCAGTTTCGCAGGCTCTGGAAACACCATATATTTT. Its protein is CASSFAGSGNTIYF.

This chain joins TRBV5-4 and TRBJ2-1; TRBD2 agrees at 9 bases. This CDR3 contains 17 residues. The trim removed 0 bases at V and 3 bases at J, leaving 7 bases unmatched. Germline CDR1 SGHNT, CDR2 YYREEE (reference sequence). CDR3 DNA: TGTGCCAGCAGCTTGGGTATAGCGGGAGACCTCTACAATGAGCAGTTCTTC. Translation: CASSLGIAGDLYNEQFF.

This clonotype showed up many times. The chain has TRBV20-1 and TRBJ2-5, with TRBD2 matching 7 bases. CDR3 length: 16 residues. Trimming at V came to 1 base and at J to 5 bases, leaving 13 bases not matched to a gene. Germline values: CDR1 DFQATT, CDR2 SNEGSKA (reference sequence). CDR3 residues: CSARGSASGGSETQYF. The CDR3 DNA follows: TGCAGTGCTAGAGGTTCCGCTAGCGGAGGAAGCGAGACCCAGTACTTC.

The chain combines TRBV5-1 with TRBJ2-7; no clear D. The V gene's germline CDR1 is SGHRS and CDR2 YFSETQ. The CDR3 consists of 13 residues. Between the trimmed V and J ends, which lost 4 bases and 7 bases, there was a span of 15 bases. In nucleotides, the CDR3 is TGCGCCAGCAGCGAGCCAACCAACAGAGAGCAGTACTTC. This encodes CASSEPTNREQYF.

CDR3 DNA: TGTGCCAGTAGTATCGCGGGACAGGGGACCTACGAGCAGTACTTC. The encoded protein is CASSIAGQGTYEQYF. This sequence joins TRBV19 and TRBJ2-7; 10 nucleotides agree with TRBD1. CDR3 length: 15 amino acids. Germline loops: CDR1 LNHDA, CDR2 SQIVND (reference sequence). V was clipped by 3 bases and J by 2 bases; unmatched bases: 4.

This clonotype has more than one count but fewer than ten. The CDR3 here is CASSPTQSTDTQYF. The DNA of the CDR3 is TGTGCCAGCAGCCCCACCCAGAGTACAGATACGCAGTATTTT. J is TRBJ2-3 and V is TRBV9; D gene unclear. The germline gives CDR1 SGDLS, CDR2 YYNGEE. This CDR3 comprises 14 residues. Trimming stripped 4 bases from V and 3 bases from J, with 12 bases between.

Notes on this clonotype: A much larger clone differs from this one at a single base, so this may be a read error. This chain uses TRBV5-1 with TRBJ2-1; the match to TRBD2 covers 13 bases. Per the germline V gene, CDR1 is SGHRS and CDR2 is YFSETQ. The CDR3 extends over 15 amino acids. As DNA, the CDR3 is TGCACCAGCAGCTCCTGGACTAGCGGGAGTGATGAGCAGTTCTTC. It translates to CTSSSWTSGSDEQFF.

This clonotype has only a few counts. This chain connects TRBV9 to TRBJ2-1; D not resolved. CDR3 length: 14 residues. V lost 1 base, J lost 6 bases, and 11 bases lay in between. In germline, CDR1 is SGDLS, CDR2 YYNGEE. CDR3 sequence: CASSVSASTNEQFF. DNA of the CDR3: TGTGCCAGCAGCGTAAGTGCCAGCACCAATGAGCAGTTCTTC.

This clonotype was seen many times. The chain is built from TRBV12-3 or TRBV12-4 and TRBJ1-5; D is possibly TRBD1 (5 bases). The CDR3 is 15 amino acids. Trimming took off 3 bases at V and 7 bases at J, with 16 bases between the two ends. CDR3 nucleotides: TGTGCCAGCAGTTTGTACGCGGGGGAGGGACAGCCCCAGCATTTT. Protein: CASSLYAGEGQPQHF.

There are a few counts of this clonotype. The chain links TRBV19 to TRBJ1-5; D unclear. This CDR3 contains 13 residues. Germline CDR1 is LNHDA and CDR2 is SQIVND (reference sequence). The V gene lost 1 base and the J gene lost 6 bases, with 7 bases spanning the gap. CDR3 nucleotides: TGTGCCAGTAGTATAGGGGTTAGTCAGCCCCAGCATTTT. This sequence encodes CASSIGVSQPQHF. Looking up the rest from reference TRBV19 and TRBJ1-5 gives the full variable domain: DGGITQSPKYLFRKEGQNVTLSCEQNLNHDAMYWYRQDPGQGLRLIYYSQIVNDFQKGDIAEGYSVSREKKESFPLTVTSAQKNPTAFYLCASSIGVSQPQHFGDGTRLSIL.

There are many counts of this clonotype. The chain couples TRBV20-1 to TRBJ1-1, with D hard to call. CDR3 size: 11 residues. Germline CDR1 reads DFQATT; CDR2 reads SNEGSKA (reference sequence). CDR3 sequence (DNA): TGCAGGGGCAAGGGAGGAACTGAAGCTTTCTTT. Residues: CRGKGGTEAFF.

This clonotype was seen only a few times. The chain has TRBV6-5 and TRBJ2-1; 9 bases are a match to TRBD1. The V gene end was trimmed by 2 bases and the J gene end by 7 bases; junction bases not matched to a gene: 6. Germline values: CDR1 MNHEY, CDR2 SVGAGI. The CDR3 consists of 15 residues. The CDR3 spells CASSYTGGRFNEQFF. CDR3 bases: TGTGCCAGCAGTTACACAGGGGGCCGATTTAATGAGCAGTTCTTC.

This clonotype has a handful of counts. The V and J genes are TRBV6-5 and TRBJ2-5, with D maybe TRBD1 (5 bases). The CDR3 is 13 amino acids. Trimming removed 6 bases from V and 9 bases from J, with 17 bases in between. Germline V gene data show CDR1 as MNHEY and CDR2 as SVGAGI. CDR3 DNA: TGTGCCAGCAGAACGACAGATAGATGGGCCCAGTACTTC. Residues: CASRTTDRWAQYF.

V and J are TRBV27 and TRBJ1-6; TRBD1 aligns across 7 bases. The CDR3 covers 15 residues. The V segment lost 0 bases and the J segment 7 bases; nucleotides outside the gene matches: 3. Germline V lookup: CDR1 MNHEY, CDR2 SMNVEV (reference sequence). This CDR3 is CASSLSKGGNSPLHF. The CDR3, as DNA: TGTGCCAGCAGTTTATCGAAAGGGGGCAATTCACCCCTCCACTTT.

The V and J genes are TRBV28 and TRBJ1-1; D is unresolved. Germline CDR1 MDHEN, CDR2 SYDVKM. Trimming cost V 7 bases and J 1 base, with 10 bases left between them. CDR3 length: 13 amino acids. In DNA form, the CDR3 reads TGTGCCAGCAAGCTCACGGGGAACACTGAAGCTTTCTTT. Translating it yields CASKLTGNTEAFF.

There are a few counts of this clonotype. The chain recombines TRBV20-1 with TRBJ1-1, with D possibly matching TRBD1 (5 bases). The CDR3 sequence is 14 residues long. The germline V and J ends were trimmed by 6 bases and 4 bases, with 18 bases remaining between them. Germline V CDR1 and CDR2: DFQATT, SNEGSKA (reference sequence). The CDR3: CSAEPIQGGTEAFF. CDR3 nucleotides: TGCAGTGCAGAGCCCATTCAGGGAGGCACTGAAGCTTTCTTT.

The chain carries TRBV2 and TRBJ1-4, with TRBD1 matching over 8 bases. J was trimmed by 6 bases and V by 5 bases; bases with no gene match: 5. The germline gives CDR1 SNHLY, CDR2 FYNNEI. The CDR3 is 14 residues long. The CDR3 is CASSTSGGDEKLFF. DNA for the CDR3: TGTGCCAGCAGTACGTCAGGGGGCGATGAAAAACTGTTTTTT.

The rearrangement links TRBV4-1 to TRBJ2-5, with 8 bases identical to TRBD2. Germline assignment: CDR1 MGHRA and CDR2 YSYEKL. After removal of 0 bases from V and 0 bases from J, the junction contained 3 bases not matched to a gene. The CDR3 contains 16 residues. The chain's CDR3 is CASSQEPSGHQETQYF. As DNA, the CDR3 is TGCGCCAGCAGCCAAGAACCTAGCGGGCACCAAGAGACCCAGTACTTC.

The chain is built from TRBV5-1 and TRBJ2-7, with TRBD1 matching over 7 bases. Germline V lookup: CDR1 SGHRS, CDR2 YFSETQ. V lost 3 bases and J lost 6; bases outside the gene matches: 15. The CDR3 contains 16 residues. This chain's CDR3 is CASSSGPPVPGGEQYF. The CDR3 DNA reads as TGCGCCAGCAGCTCGGGCCCTCCGGTCCCAGGGGGCGAGCAGTACTTC.

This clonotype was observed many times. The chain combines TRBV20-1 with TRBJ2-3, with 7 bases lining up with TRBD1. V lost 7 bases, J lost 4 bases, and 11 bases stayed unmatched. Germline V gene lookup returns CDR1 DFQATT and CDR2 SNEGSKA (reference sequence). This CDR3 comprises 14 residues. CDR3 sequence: CSGQGEVMADTQYF. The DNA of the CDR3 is TGCAGTGGTCAGGGGGAAGTTATGGCAGATACGCAGTATTTT.

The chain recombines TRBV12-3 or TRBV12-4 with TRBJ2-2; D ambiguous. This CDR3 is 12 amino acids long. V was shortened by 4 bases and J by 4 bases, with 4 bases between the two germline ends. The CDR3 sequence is CASSSGTGELFF. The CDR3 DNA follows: TGTGCCAGCAGTTCGGGCACCGGGGAGCTGTTTTTT.